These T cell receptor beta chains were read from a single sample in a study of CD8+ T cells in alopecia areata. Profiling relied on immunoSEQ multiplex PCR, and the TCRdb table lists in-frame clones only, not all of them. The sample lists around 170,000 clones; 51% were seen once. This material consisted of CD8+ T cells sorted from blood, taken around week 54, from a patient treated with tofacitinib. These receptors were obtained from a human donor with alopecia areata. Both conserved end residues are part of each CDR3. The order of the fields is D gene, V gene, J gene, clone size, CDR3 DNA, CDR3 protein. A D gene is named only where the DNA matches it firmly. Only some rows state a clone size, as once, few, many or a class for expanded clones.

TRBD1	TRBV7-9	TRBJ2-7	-	TGTGCCAGCAGCCGGGACAGTTCCTACGAGCAGTACTTC	CASSRDSSYEQYF
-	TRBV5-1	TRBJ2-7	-	TGCGCCAGCAGCCAGACAGGAGTCTACGAGCAGTACTTC	CASSQTGVYEQYF
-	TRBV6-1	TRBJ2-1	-	TGTGCCAGCAGTGAAATGACCCCTGGGGCCAATGAGCAGTTCTTC	CASSEMTPGANEQFF
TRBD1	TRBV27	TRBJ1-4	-	TGTGCCAGCAGTCCAGGGACAGGGGGTTCCCCAACTAATGAAAAACTGTTTTTT	CASSPGTGGSPTNEKLFF
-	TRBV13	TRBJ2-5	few	TGTGCCAGCAGCCTAAAAGAGACCCAGTACTTC	CASSLKETQYF
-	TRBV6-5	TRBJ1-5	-	TGTGCCAGCAGTTCGGGCAACAATCAGCCCCAGCATTTT	CASSSGNNQPQHF
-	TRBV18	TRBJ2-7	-	TGTGCCAGCTCACCCTTAGCTGACCTCTACGAGCAGTACTTC	CASSPLADLYEQYF
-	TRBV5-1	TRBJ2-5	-	TGCGCCAGCACCTACTGGGGCGAAGAGACCCAGTACTTC	CASTYWGEETQYF
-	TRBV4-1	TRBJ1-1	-	TGCGCCAGCAGCCAAAAATCCACTGAAGCTTTCTTT	CASSQKSTEAFF
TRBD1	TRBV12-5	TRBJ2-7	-	TGTGCTAGTGGAGGGACAGGGGACGAGCAGTACTTC	CASGGTGDEQYF
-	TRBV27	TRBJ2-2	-	TGTGCCAGCAGTGCGAACAGGGGAGGCGGGGAGCTGTTTTTT	CASSANRGGGELFF
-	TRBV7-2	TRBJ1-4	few	TGTGCCAGCAGCCCTCAGGGTGAAAAACTGTTTTTT	CASSPQGEKLFF
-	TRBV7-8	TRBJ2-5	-	TGTGCCAGCAGCTTAGGAGTAACTAGTCAAGAGGCCCAGTACTTC	CASSLGVTSQEAQYF
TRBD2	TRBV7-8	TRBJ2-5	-	TGTGCCAGCAGCTCACGGATACGGACTAGCGGGTACCAAGAGACCCAGTACTTC	CASSSRIRTSGYQETQYF
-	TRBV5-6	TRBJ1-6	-	TGTGCCAGCAGCTCCTCCAATTCACCCCTCCACTTT	CASSSSNSPLHF
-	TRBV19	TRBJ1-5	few	TGTGCCAGTAGAATACAGGGTACCAATCAGCCCCAGCATTTT	CASRIQGTNQPQHF
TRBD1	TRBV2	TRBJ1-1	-	TGTGCCAGCAGTTGGACAGGGATGAACACTGAAGCTTTCTTT	CASSWTGMNTEAFF
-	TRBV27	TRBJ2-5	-	TGTGCCAGCAGTTTATCCCTTTGGGGAGAGACCCAGTACTTC	CASSLSLWGETQYF
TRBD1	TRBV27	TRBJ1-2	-	TGTGCCAGCACCCGAACAGGGGGCAGCTATGGCTACACCTTC	CASTRTGGSYGYTF
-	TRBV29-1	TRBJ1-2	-	TGCAGCGCTGAAAGGCGAGACCGGGGCTACACCTTC	CSAERRDRGYTF
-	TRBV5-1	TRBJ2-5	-	TGCGCCAGCAGCTTACCCCGGGCCCAAGAGACCCAGTACTTC	CASSLPRAQETQYF
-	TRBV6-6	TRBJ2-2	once	TGTGCCAGCACCGACCGGAACACCGGGGAGCTGTTTTTT	CASTDRNTGELFF
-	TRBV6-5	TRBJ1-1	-	TGTGCCAGCAGTATCGGGACCCTGGGTGAAGCTTTCTTT	CASSIGTLGEAFF
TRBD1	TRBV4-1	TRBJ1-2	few	TGCGCCAGCAGCCAGCGACAGGGCCCTTATGGCTACACCTTC	CASSQRQGPYGYTF
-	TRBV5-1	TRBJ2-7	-	TGCGCCAGCAGCTTGGACCTCTCCTACGAGCAGTACTTC	CASSLDLSYEQYF
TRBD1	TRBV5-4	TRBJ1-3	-	TGTGCCAGCAGCTTGTTGGGACAGGGGGCTTTCGGAAACACCATATATTTT	CASSLLGQGAFGNTIYF
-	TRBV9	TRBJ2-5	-	TGTGCCAGCAGCGCAGGGACTGGGGGAGAGACCCAGTACTTC	CASSAGTGGETQYF
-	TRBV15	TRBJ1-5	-	TGTGCCACCAGCTTAAGTGGGGGATATAGCAATCAGCCCCAGCATTTT	CATSLSGGYSNQPQHF
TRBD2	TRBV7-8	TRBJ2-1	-	TGTGCCAGCAGCCCGGGACTAGCGGGGGGCTTTGAGAATGAGCAGTTCTTC	CASSPGLAGGFENEQFF
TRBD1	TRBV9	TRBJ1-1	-	TGTGCCAGCAGCAAATCGACAGGGTTCACTGAAGCTTTCTTT	CASSKSTGFTEAFF
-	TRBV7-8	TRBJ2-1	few	TGTGCCAGCAGCTTGTGGGTGGGGGGAAATGAGCAGTTCTTC	CASSLWVGGNEQFF
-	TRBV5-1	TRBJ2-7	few	TGCGCCAGCAGCTTGGCCTGGGCCCCGGAGCAGTACTTC	CASSLAWAPEQYF
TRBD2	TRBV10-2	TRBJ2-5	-	TGCGCCAGCAGTGAGACGGCTAGCGGGGGGGAGTACCAAGAGACCCAGTACTTC	CASSETASGGEYQETQYF
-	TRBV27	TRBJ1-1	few	TGTGCCAGCAGTTTACTTGTCCCGGGGATGAACACTGAAGCTTTCTTT	CASSLLVPGMNTEAFF
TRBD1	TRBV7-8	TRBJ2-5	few	TGTGCCAGCAGCTTCGACAGGGCTGAGACCCAGTACTTC	CASSFDRAETQYF
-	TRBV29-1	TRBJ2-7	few	TGCAGCGTCAGCTCAAGTACATCTTCCTACGAGCAGTACTTC	CSVSSSTSSYEQYF
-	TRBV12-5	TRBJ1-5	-	TGTGCTAGAGCCTCAAATCAGCCCCAGCATTTT	CARASNQPQHF
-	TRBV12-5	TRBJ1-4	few	TGTGCTAGTGGTGACAGAGATAATGAAAAACTGTTTTTT	CASGDRDNEKLFF
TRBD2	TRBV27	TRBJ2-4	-	TGTGCCAGCAGTCCCGAGACTAGCGGGGCCAACATTCAGTACTTC	CASSPETSGANIQYF
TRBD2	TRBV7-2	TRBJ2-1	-	TGTGCCAGCAGCTTAGTAGCGGGGGGCCTTGACAATGAGCAGTTCTTC	CASSLVAGGLDNEQFF
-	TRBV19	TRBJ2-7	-	TGTGCCAGTACCCAAACGATTTCCGGGACCCACTTTAACGCCTACGAGCAGTACTTC	CASTQTISGTHFNAYEQYF
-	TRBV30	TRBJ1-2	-	TGTGCCTGGAGTCAGACAGACCACTATGGCTACACCTTC	CAWSQTDHYGYTF
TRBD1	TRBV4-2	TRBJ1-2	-	TGTGCCAGCAGCCGATCCCGGGACAGCGGATGGGGCTACACCTTC	CASSRSRDSGWGYTF
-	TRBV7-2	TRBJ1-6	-	TGCGCCAGCAGCCACCGGCGCACAGCAGGAAATTCACCCCTCCACTTT	CASSHRRTAGNSPLHF
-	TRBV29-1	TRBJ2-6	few	TGCAGCGCGATCCAACAGAACCCCACATCTGGGGCCAACGTCCTGACTTTC	CSAIQQNPTSGANVLTF
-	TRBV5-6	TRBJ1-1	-	TGTGCCAGCAGCGCCACAGGGAGCACTGAAGCTTTCTTT	CASSATGSTEAFF
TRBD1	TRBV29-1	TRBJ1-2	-	TGCAGCGTAGAACCCTCCCAGGGGGTAGGGTATGGCTACACCTTC	CSVEPSQGVGYGYTF
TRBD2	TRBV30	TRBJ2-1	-	TGTGCCTGGAGTCGGGGGGGCTCCTACAATGAGCAGTTCTTC	CAWSRGGSYNEQFF
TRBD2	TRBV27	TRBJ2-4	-	TGTGCCAGCAGTTTTGGCGGGAGCAAGAACATTCAGTACTTC	CASSFGGSKNIQYF
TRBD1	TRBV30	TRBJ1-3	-	TGTGCCTGGAGTGTACTAACCAGGGACAGGAGCTCTGGAAACACCATATATTTT	CAWSVLTRDRSSGNTIYF
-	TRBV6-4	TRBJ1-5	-	TGTGCCAGCAGTCAGGGTTACAACCAGCCCCAGCATTTT	CASSQGYNQPQHF
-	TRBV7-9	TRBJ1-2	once	TGTGCCAGCAGCTTAGTACGGGTCCCTCATGGCTACACCTTC	CASSLVRVPHGYTF
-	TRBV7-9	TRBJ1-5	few	TGTGCCAGCAGCTGGTCGAGCCAGCCCCAGCATTTT	CASSWSSQPQHF
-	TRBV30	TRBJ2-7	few	TGTGCCTGGAGAGAATGGACGGGCCCCAAGCGGCAGTACTTC	CAWREWTGPKRQYF
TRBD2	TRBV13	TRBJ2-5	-	TGTGCCAGCAGCATCTCTAGCGGACCAAACCAAGAGACCCAGTACTTC	CASSISSGPNQETQYF
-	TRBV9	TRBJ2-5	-	TGTGCCAGCAGCCCTGGGACCGCCTACGGGGAGGCCCAGTACTTC	CASSPGTAYGEAQYF
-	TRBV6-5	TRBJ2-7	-	TGTGCCAGCAGTTACGGGGAGAGCTACGAGCAGTACTTC	CASSYGESYEQYF
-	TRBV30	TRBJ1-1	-	TGTGCCTGGAGTCCCAGACTTAGGAACACTGAAGCTTTCTTT	CAWSPRLRNTEAFF
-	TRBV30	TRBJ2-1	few	TGTGCCTGGGGGGGAGAGAACAAAGTGGATGAGCAGTTCTTC	CAWGGENKVDEQFF